Following are 27 T cell receptor beta chains from one sample sequenced in a study of identical twins. TCRdb re-derived calls from the 5' RACE reads in MiXCR, one entry per CDR3 protein. Among 1,800,000 or so distinct CDR3 sequences listed, about 32% were seen once. The sequencing sample was made of cord blood. The receptors shown here come from a newborn girl in good health.

This clonotype was seen more than once but under ten times. This chain connects TRBV6-6 to TRBJ2-7; the match to TRBD1 covers 12 bases. Germline V gene sequence: CDR1 MNHNY, CDR2 SVGAGI (reference sequence). The CDR3 loop spans 15 amino acids. The V gene end was trimmed by 5 bases and the J gene end by 3 bases; junction bases not matched to a gene: 5. This CDR3 reads CASSPGQGAFYEQYF. The CDR3, as DNA: TGTGCCAGCAGTCCGGGACAGGGGGCTTTCTACGAGCAGTACTTC.

This clonotype was detected only a few times. The chain is built from TRBV7-9 and TRBJ2-7; D possibly corresponds to TRBD1 (6 bases). CDR3 length: 14 amino acids. The germline V gene has CDR1 SEHNR and CDR2 FQNEAQ (reference sequence). V lost 1 base to trimming and J lost 2 bases, with 9 bases between them. CDR3 in DNA: TGTGCCAGCAGCTTAGAGGGGGTTACCTACGAGCAGTACTTC. This codes for CASSLEGVTYEQYF.

V and J are TRBV20-1 and TRBJ2-4; the match to TRBD2 covers 8 bases. The CDR3 runs to 15 residues. J gave up 0 bases and V 1 base, and 2 bases lay outside the gene matches. Per germline, CDR1 DFQATT and CDR2 SNEGSKA (reference sequence). This CDR3 is CSARALAGAKNIQYF. The CDR3 region has the DNA TGCAGTGCTAGAGCCCTAGCGGGAGCCAAAAACATTCAGTACTTC.

This clonotype was seen at least ten times. The chain recombines TRBV4-1 with TRBJ2-1, with D possibly being TRBD1 (5 bases). CDR3 length: 12 residues. The V and J ends lost 0 bases and 9 bases respectively, with 6 bases between them. The germline gives CDR1 MGHRA, CDR2 YSYEKL. The CDR3 coding sequence is TGCGCCAGCAGCCAAGACAGGGTTGAGCAGTTCTTC. Translation: CASSQDRVEQFF.

This clonotype was picked up a small number of times. The V and J genes are TRBV7-6 and TRBJ1-1; possibly TRBD1 for D (5 bases). The CDR3 has 11 amino acids. In germline, CDR1 is SGHVS, CDR2 FNYEAQ. V lost 8 bases and J lost 1, with 5 bases in between. The CDR3 loop is CASGTNTEAFF. The CDR3 DNA reads as TGTGCCAGCGGGACGAACACTGAAGCTTTCTTT.

The V gene is TRBV2, the J gene TRBJ2-5; 7 positions agree with TRBD1. The CDR3 has 15 amino acids. V lost 7 bases and J lost 5; bases outside the gene matches: 13. Germline V gene lookup returns CDR1 SNHLY and CDR2 FYNNEI. The CDR3 is CASTQRVRQGETQYF. For the CDR3, the DNA is TGTGCCAGCACTCAAAGGGTTCGACAGGGTGAGACCCAGTACTTC.

This clonotype was seen only a few times. The chain couples TRBV7-9 to TRBJ2-1, with D unclear. The CDR3 loop spans 13 amino acids. Germline V CDR1 and CDR2: SEHNR, FQNEAQ (reference sequence). V lost 8 bases and J 0 bases, leaving 8 bases between the germline ends. The CDR3 loop is CASGQASYNEQFF. The CDR3 DNA follows: TGTGCCAGCGGCCAAGCCTCCTACAATGAGCAGTTCTTC.

This clonotype was seen more than once but under ten times. V is TRBV6-5 and J is TRBJ1-2; D remains unclear. Per germline, CDR1 MNHEY and CDR2 SVGAGI. Trimming stripped 2 bases from V and 7 bases from J, with 11 bases between. CDR3 length: 13 amino acids. The chain's CDR3 is CASSYERRSGYTF. CDR3 nucleotide sequence: TGTGCCAGCAGTTACGAACGGAGGAGTGGCTACACCTTC.

The chain employs TRBV20-1 and TRBJ1-4; possible D gene TRBD1, 6 bases. Deletions cut 5 bases from V and 4 bases from J, with 17 bases between. The CDR3 loop spans 15 amino acids. Germline lookup yields CDR1 DFQATT and CDR2 SNEGSKA (reference sequence). The CDR3 coding sequence is TGCAGTGCTCCCCTCGGAGGGGGTGTTAATGAAAAACTGTTTTTT. It encodes CSAPLGGGVNEKLFF.

This chain joins TRBV20-1 and TRBJ2-1, with 12 bases lining up with TRBD2. The CDR3 is 17 amino acids. The V segment lost 5 bases and the J segment 7 bases; nucleotides outside the gene matches: 15. Germline-derived CDR1 and CDR2 are DFQATT and SNEGSKA (reference sequence). Written as DNA, the CDR3 is TGCAGTGCTTCCTCGGGGCTAGCGGGGGGGCCAGGGAATGAGCAGTTCTTC. Translation: CSASSGLAGGPGNEQFF.

This clonotype was recorded once. The rearrangement links TRBV19 to TRBJ2-3, with D tentatively TRBD1 or TRBD2 (5 bases each). CDR1 LNHDA and CDR2 SQIVND come from the germline V gene (reference sequence). The CDR3 has 12 residues. V was trimmed by 3 bases and J by 7 bases, leaving 8 bases between them. The CDR3 DNA follows: TGTGCCAGTAGTATCGAGGGGTATACGCAGTATTTT. This encodes CASSIEGYTQYF.

This clonotype turned up a few times. V is TRBV7-9 and J is TRBJ2-3; 9 bases align to TRBD2. The CDR3 has 17 amino acids. J was trimmed by 4 bases and V by 4 bases; bases with no gene match: 12. Germline lookup yields CDR1 SEHNR and CDR2 FQNEAQ (reference sequence). This CDR3 reads CASSSTSAGGRPDTQYF. The CDR3 nucleotides read TGTGCCAGCAGCTCCACCTCAGCGGGGGGCCGCCCAGATACGCAGTATTTT.

The chain is built from TRBV20-1 and TRBJ2-5; the D is unclear. The CDR3 consists of 11 residues. Germline lookup yields CDR1 DFQATT and CDR2 SNEGSKA (reference sequence). V shed 0 bases and J shed 9 bases, with 8 bases lying between them. DNA of the CDR3: TGCAGTGCTAGAGACGAAAGGGCCCAGTACTTC. Residues: CSARDERAQYF.

The rearrangement joins TRBV4-1 to TRBJ2-5, with 8 positions matching TRBD1. The J call may be in error: the DNA end matches TRBJ2-7 better. Germline V lookup: CDR1 MGHRA, CDR2 YSYEKL. This CDR3 region has 15 residues. The CDR3 protein is CASSQLTGGYYEQYF. CDR3 bases: TGCGCCAGCAGCCAACTTACAGGGGGATACTACGAGCAGTACTTC.

This clonotype has just a few counts. The rearrangement joins TRBV30 to TRBJ2-5, with D hard to call. The germline V gene encodes CDR1 GTSNPN and CDR2 SVGIG (reference sequence). There are 10 residues in the CDR3. Trimming removed 7 bases from V and 1 base from J, with 4 bases in between. The CDR3 protein is CAYGQETQYF. As DNA, the CDR3 is TGTGCCTACGGCCAAGAGACCCAGTACTTC. Using reference TRBV30 and TRBJ2-5 for the parts outside the CDR3, the full variable domain is SQTIHQWPATLVQPVGSPLSLECTVEGTSNPNLYWYRQAAGRGLQLLFYSVGIGQISSEVPQNLSASRPQDRQFILSSKKLLLSDSGFYLCAYGQETQYFGPGTRLLVL.

J is TRBJ1-5 and V is TRBV6-5; 7 bases line up with TRBD1. Losses at the gene ends were 6 bases for V and 3 bases for J; bases not matched to a gene: 8. CDR3 length: 15 amino acids. From germline, CDR1 is MNHEY and CDR2 SVGAGI. The CDR3 reads CASRRDREDNQPQHF. CDR3 coding DNA: TGTGCCAGCAGACGCGACAGGGAGGACAATCAGCCCCAGCATTTT.

This clonotype has only a few counts. The CDR3 protein is CASSVGQGGFYGYTF. For the CDR3, the DNA is TGTGCCAGCAGCGTAGGACAGGGGGGATTCTATGGCTACACCTTC. V and J are TRBV9 and TRBJ1-2; 9 bases match TRBD1. This CDR3 is built from 15 residues. CDR1 is SGDLS and CDR2 is YYNGEE in the germline V gene. V lost 0 bases, J lost 4 bases, and 4 bases stayed unmatched.

This clonotype has only a few counts. This chain uses TRBV7-9 with TRBJ2-7; possible D gene TRBD2, 5 bases. This CDR3 is 16 amino acids long. CDR1 is SEHNR, CDR2 FQNEAQ, per germline (reference sequence). V was clipped by 5 bases and J by 0 bases, with 17 bases between them. CDR3 protein: CASSRRGGTSSYEQYF. The CDR3 region has the DNA TGTGCCAGCAGCCGACGAGGAGGAACCAGCTCCTACGAGCAGTACTTC.

In this sample, this clonotype turned up a few times. The chain recombines TRBV5-5 with TRBJ1-4; D not certain. Trimming cost V 2 bases and J 8 bases, with 13 bases left between them. The CDR3 runs 14 residues. The germline V gene has CDR1 SGHKS and CDR2 YYEKEE (reference sequence). CDR3 region: CASSFRQASEKLFF. CDR3 nucleotides: TGTGCCAGCAGCTTCCGGCAGGCATCGGAAAAACTGTTTTTT.

The chain uses TRBV2 and TRBJ2-3; D is uncertain. The CDR3 has 14 amino acids. V was clipped by 2 bases and J by 0 bases, with 6 bases between them. The germline gives CDR1 SNHLY, CDR2 FYNNEI. CDR3 nucleotide sequence: TGTGCCAGCAGTGAAAGGTACAGCACAGATACGCAGTATTTT. Amino acids: CASSERYSTDTQYF.

This clonotype was observed at least ten times. The chain recombines TRBV4-2 with TRBJ2-3; no clear D. CDR3 length equals 12 residues. Trimming removed 4 bases at V and 5 bases at J, with 7 bases between. Germline CDR1 reads LGHNA; CDR2 reads YNFKEQ. CDR3 bases: TGTGCCAGCAGCCGGTCCCAAGATACGCAGTATTTT. It encodes CASSRSQDTQYF.

In its sample, this clonotype was seen a few times. The chain recombines TRBV20-1 with TRBJ2-7, with TRBD1 matching over 7 bases. CDR3 length equals 13 residues. Germline CDR1 reads DFQATT; CDR2 reads SNEGSKA (reference sequence). V shed 5 bases, J shed 4 bases, and the junction held 8 bases outside the gene matches. CDR3 nucleotides: TGCAGTGCTTGGGGACAGTCGTCTTACGAGCAGTACTTC. Amino acids: CSAWGQSSYEQYF.

This clonotype was seen repeatedly, ten times or more. The V and J genes are TRBV7-8 and TRBJ2-3; 12 bases map to TRBD2. The CDR3 is made up of 17 amino acids. J was trimmed by 2 bases and V by 2 bases; bases with no gene match: 5. CDR1 is SGHVS, CDR2 FQNEAQ, per germline. The CDR3 DNA is TGTGCCAGCAGCTTATCCAGGACTAGCGGGGACACAGATACGCAGTATTTT. It is translated as CASSLSRTSGDTDTQYF.

V is TRBV13 and J is TRBJ2-7; a weak D match, TRBD2 (5 bases). The V gene lost 5 bases and the J gene lost 3 bases, with 17 bases spanning the gap. The length of the CDR3 is 15 residues. Germline assignment: CDR1 PRHDT and CDR2 FYEKMQ (reference sequence). DNA for the CDR3: TGTGCCAGCAGCCCCCACAGAGGGCCCTACTACGAGCAGTACTTC. Translating gives CASSPHRGPYYEQYF.

This clonotype was detected only a few times. The J gene is TRBJ2-4, the V gene TRBV28; D perhaps matches TRBD2 (5 bases). V lost 5 bases to trimming and J lost 5 bases, with 16 bases between them. CDR3 length: 15 residues. Germline V gene data show CDR1 as MDHEN and CDR2 as SYDVKM. CDR3 nucleotides: TGTGCCAGCAGTCCGGGCGGGTGGAGAGAAAACATTCAGTACTTC. Translating gives CASSPGGWRENIQYF.

The chain links TRBV5-1 to TRBJ2-7, with TRBD1 matching 9 bases. The V gene end was trimmed by 1 base and the J gene end by 2 bases; junction bases not matched to a gene: 4. CDR3 length: 15 residues. From germline, CDR1 is SGHRS and CDR2 YFSETQ. The CDR3 sequence is CASSLWDRVTYEQYF. In DNA form, the CDR3 reads TGCGCCAGCAGCTTGTGGGACAGGGTAACCTACGAGCAGTACTTC.

CDR3: CATRWGDTQYF. CDR3 DNA: TGTGCCACCCGGTGGGGAGATACGCAGTATTTT. This rearrangement joins TRBV24-1 to TRBJ2-3; no firm D call. The CDR3 has 11 amino acids. Germline CDR1 KGHDR, CDR2 SFDVKD. Trimming left V 9 bases short and J 5 bases short, with 8 bases between.